This TCR beta chain is from a study of response to subunit inactivated influenza vaccine. Trimming stripped 6 bases from V and 3 bases from J, with 9 bases between. This CDR3 has 11 residues. Germline assignment: CDR1 DFQATT and CDR2 SNEGSKA (reference sequence). Turning to this clonotype: Its antigen remains unknown.

TCRdb fed the RT-PCR reads into MiXCR, producing one record per CDR3 protein. The sample carries fewer than 650,000 distinct CDR3 sequences, about an eighth recorded once. Study-wide findings and caveats: The authors proposed limited new T cell recruitment per seasonal influenza vaccination.

The sequence derives from a man aged 50 to 60 who received an inactivated influenza vaccine. The rearrangement uses TRBV20-1 and TRBJ2-7; unclear D gene. The sample consisted of PBMCs from blood, taken roughly 45 days after vaccination. This chain's CDR3 is CSAWRNYEQYF. CDR3 nucleotides: TGCAGTGCCTGGCGCAACTACGAGCAGTACTTC.